A single T cell receptor beta chain is shown here with its context. Here immunoSEQ multiplex PCR was the method, and the copy in TCRdb shows in-frame clones only, minus some. The repertoire includes some 210,000 clones, 90% to 95% of them detected once, and 1.5% to 2% sits in the top ten. Germline CDR1 GTSNPN, CDR2 SVGIG (reference sequence). The V gene lost 0 bases and the J gene lost 4 bases, with 12 bases spanning the gap. The CDR3 is made up of 15 amino acids. The sample belongs to a study of control samples from healthy donors and cancer patients. This clonotype was sampled from a man aged 25 to 45 in good health. The V and J genes are TRBV30 and TRBJ2-2; D gene unclear. Input material: blood. The CDR3 coding sequence is TGTGCCTGGAGTGTACATGGCGGATCCACCGGGGAGCTGTTTTTT. It yields the protein CAWSVHGGSTGELFF.